The rows below give T cell receptor beta chains drawn from one sample of a study of spatial heterogeneity in lung cancer. In TCRdb, the 5' RACE reads were re-called with MiXCR into one record per CDR3 protein. The sample contains 20,000 to 25,000 distinct CDR3 sequences, over 3% of which appear only once. The material sequenced was PBMCs, taken at surgery. The receptors stem from a female donor with early-stage non-small cell lung cancer. Each CDR3 is given without its conserved first and last residue.

j_call v_call cdr3_aa
TRBJ2-4 TRBV20-1 SAREHRASGRAQNIQY
TRBJ2-5 TRBV2 ASSEPLGGIETQY
TRBJ2-7 TRBV28 ASSLEGDEQY
TRBJ1-3 TRBV30 AWSVGPSPGNTIY
TRBJ2-7 TRBV20-1 SARDWAGGSYEQY
TRBJ1-1 TRBV5-1 ASSLGFSRDLGTEAF
TRBJ2-1 TRBV20-1 SAPAPILETNEQF
TRBJ2-5 TRBV5-8 ASSRTISRQETQY
TRBJ2-5 TRBV5-1 ASSGTLQGKETQY
TRBJ2-7 TRBV11-2 ASSLNIAYPSEQY
TRBJ2-3 TRBV9 ASSDGTSGTDTQY
TRBJ1-2 TRBV30 AWRNRTGGRGGYT
TRBJ1-6 TRBV30 AWRGEALNSPLH
TRBJ2-1 TRBV23-1 ASYDTQRENNEQF
TRBJ2-3 TRBV2 ASSGLNTQY
TRBJ2-1 TRBV7-3 ASSPERLDEQF
TRBJ2-7 TRBV2 ASSLNRGWDEQY
TRBJ2-5 TRBV7-9 ASSSPPLTAQETQY
TRBJ2-2 TRBV9 ASRESGATGELF
TRBJ1-5 TRBV7-9 ASSPRSDGGAQH
TRBJ2-3 TRBV6-5 ASSPVVSGMTDTQY
TRBJ2-1 TRBV27 ASSLSIYNEQF
TRBJ1-6 TRBV3-1 ASSQEDRGYNSPLH
TRBJ2-3 TRBV18 ASSPATGVSTDTQY